The 14 T cell receptor beta chains listed next were all sequenced from one sample in a study of cytomegalovirus exposure and HLA in healthy donors. Primers included in the PCR were 60 Vbeta and 13 Jbeta primers. Profiling relied on immunoSEQ multiplex PCR, and the TCRdb table lists in-frame clones only, not all of them. This table holds over 100,000 clones, around 61% found once. Sequencing was done on a sample of PBMCs. The receptors come from a woman aged 30 to 39 in good health and CMV-seronegative.

In this sample, this clone turned up a few times. The chain links TRBV29-1 to TRBJ2-7; 9 bases align to TRBD1. This CDR3 is built from 11 residues. Trimming took 6 bases from V and 5 from J; bases not matched to a gene: 2. Germline loops: CDR1 SQVTM, CDR2 ANQGSEA. The CDR3 region is CSVGQGDEQYF. For the CDR3, the DNA is TGCAGCGTGGGACAGGGAGACGAGCAGTACTTC.

The CDR3 reads CASSEIVGRYEQYF. The CDR3 DNA reads TGCGCCAGCAGCGAAATTGTTGGCCGCTACGAGCAGTACTTC. V gene TRBV5-1 combines with J gene TRBJ2-7, with D unclear. CDR1 and CDR2 (germline): SGHRS, YFSETQ. V lost 4 bases, J lost 3 bases, and 14 bases lay in between. The CDR3 is 14 residues long. Looking up the rest from reference TRBV5-1 and TRBJ2-7 gives the full variable domain: KAGVTQTPRYLIKTRGQQVTLSCSPISGHRSVSWYQQTPGQGLQFLFEYFSETQRNKGNFPGRFSGRQFSNSRSEMNVSTLELGDSALYLCASSEIVGRYEQYFGPGTRLTVT.

The J gene is TRBJ1-2, the V gene TRBV13; TRBD1 might be the D (6 bases). The CDR3 length is 14 residues. The germline CDR1 and CDR2 sequences are PRHDT and FYEKMQ (reference sequence). The ends were cut back, 6 bases at V and 1 base at J, with 12 bases in the middle. The CDR3 sequence: CASRRRTDNYGYTF. The CDR3 DNA sequence: TGTGCCAGCAGACGCCGGACAGATAACTATGGCTACACCTTC.

The rearrangement links TRBV7-2 to TRBJ2-7, with 9 bases matching TRBD1. The V segment lost 3 bases and the J segment 3 bases; nucleotides outside the gene matches: 12. Germline values: CDR1 SGHTA, CDR2 FQGNSA. CDR3 length: 17 amino acids. The CDR3 region is CASSFDTGTGLLYEQYF. The CDR3, as DNA: TGTGCCAGCAGCTTCGATACCGGGACAGGGCTTCTCTACGAGCAGTACTTC.

The chain employs TRBV2 and TRBJ1-6; the match to TRBD1 covers 7 bases. The J segment lost 9 bases and the V segment lost 7 bases, leaving 12 bases of the junction unmatched. The germline CDR1 and CDR2 sequences are SNHLY and FYNNEI. The CDR3 covers 15 residues. The CDR3 sequence is CASTGRTGGTSPLHF. In nucleotides, the CDR3 is TGTGCCAGCACAGGCAGGACAGGCGGGACTTCACCCCTCCACTTT.

The chain recombines TRBV10-2 with TRBJ2-3; TRBD2 agrees at 8 bases. Looked up from germline, CDR1 is WSHSY and CDR2 is SAAADI. The CDR3 is 14 amino acids. Trimming removed 4 bases from V and 5 bases from J; junction bases left unmatched: 5. The CDR3 DNA reads as TGCGCCAGCAGTGCAGGTAGCGGGATAGATACGCAGTATTTT. Translated, it gives CASSAGSGIDTQYF.

The chain has TRBV5-1 and TRBJ2-7; D is uncertain. The CDR3 runs to 14 residues. Germline CDR1 SGHRS, CDR2 YFSETQ. Trimming removed 4 bases from V and 0 bases from J, with 11 bases in between. The chain's CDR3 is CASSLRGNSYEQYF. For the CDR3, the DNA is TGCGCCAGCAGCCTCCGAGGCAACTCCTACGAGCAGTACTTC.

The rearrangement links TRBV11-3 to TRBJ2-7; TRBD2 agrees at 12 bases. V dropped 5 bases and J dropped 3; count of bases not matched to a gene: 8. The CDR3 consists of 16 residues. Germline V gene sequence: CDR1 SGHNT, CDR2 YENEEA. CDR3 DNA: TGTGCCAGCAGCCCCTCCCCGGGACTAGCGGGCTACGAGCAGTACTTC. Amino acids: CASSPSPGLAGYEQYF.

The chain carries TRBV28 and TRBJ2-3; D may be TRBD2 (6 bases). The CDR3 extends over 15 amino acids. Looked up from germline, CDR1 is MDHEN and CDR2 is SYDVKM. Between the trimmed V and J ends, which lost 3 bases and 0 bases, there was a span of 10 bases. CDR3 sequence reads: CASSFLAPSTDTQYF. The CDR3 region has the DNA TGTGCCAGCAGTTTTCTAGCGCCTAGCACAGATACGCAGTATTTT. Full variable domain (missing parts from reference TRBV28 and TRBJ2-3): DVKVTQSSRYLVKRTGEKVFLECVQDMDHENMFWYRQDPGLGLRLIYFSYDVKMKEKGDIPEGYSVSREKKERFSLILESASTNQTSMYLCASSFLAPSTDTQYFGPGTRLTVL.

This chain uses TRBV6-1 with TRBJ2-5, with 13 bases matching TRBD2. With V trimmed by 4 bases and J by 7 bases, 6 bases remained unmatched. The CDR3 totals 15 residues. The germline V gene has CDR1 MNHNS and CDR2 SASEGT. For the CDR3, the DNA is TGTGCCAGCAGTGTGTGGACTAGCGGGAGTGTGACCCAGTACTTC. This gives the protein CASSVWTSGSVTQYF.

In this sample, this clone turned up a few times. The CDR3 is CARRTNHAGEQFF. DNA of the CDR3: TGTGCCAGACGGACAAACCACGCAGGTGAGCAGTTCTTC. This rearrangement joins TRBV25-1 to TRBJ2-1; D may be TRBD1 (5 bases). In germline, CDR1 is MGHDK, CDR2 SYGVNS. There are 13 residues in the CDR3. V lost 9 bases to trimming and J lost 9 bases, with 18 bases between them.

CDR3 in DNA: TGTGCCAGCAGTGGGTGGACTAGCGGCTCCTACAATGAGCAGTTCTTC. This codes for CASSGWTSGSYNEQFF. The V call is TRBV6-1, the J call TRBJ2-1, with TRBD2 matching 10 bases. The ends lost 4 bases at V and 0 bases at J; junction bases unmatched: 3. Germline V gene data show CDR1 as MNHNS and CDR2 as SASEGT. CDR3 length: 16 residues.

The rearrangement links TRBV7-3 to TRBJ2-1; 9 bases fit TRBD2. Unmatched junction bases numbered 2, after V lost 1 base and J lost 1 base. The CDR3 is 16 amino acids. The germline CDR1 and CDR2 sequences are SGHTA and FQGTGA. As DNA, the CDR3 is TGTGCCAGCAGCTTAATAGCGGGAGCGTCCTACAATGAGCAGTTCTTC. The encoded protein is CASSLIAGASYNEQFF.

The chain has TRBV9 and TRBJ2-7; the match to TRBD2 covers 7 bases. Germline values: CDR1 SGDLS, CDR2 YYNGEE. The CDR3 has 13 residues. Unmatched junction bases numbered 3, after V lost 2 bases and J lost 4 bases. Here the CDR3 DNA reads TGTGCCAGCAGCGTGCGGGAGCAATACGAGCAGTACTTC. It encodes CASSVREQYEQYF.